One sample yielded the 29 T cell receptor beta chains listed below, sequenced in a study of T cells after yellow fever vaccination. TCRdb ran MiXCR on the 5' RACE reads and lists one entry per CDR3 protein. The table has some 240,000 distinct CDR3 sequences, less than 3.5% seen once. Sequenced here: CD4+ T cells sorted from PBMCs, sampled 10 days after the yellow fever booster vaccination. The receptors come from a man between 18 and 35 years old who received the YFV17D yellow fever vaccine.

This clonotype was recorded many times. V is TRBV5-6 and J is TRBJ2-1, with TRBD1 as a possible D gene (5 bases). CDR1 and CDR2 from the germline V gene are SGHDT and YYEEEE. Trimming took 1 base from V and 10 from J, leaving 6 bases between them. The CDR3 sequence is 11 residues long. CDR3 region: CASSLPGEQFF. CDR3 DNA sequence: TGTGCCAGCAGCTTGCCAGGGGAGCAGTTCTTC.

This clonotype was observed a few times. The chain joins TRBV20-1 to TRBJ2-3, with D possibly being TRBD2 (7 bases). The V end lost 5 bases, the J end lost 8 bases, and 17 bases lay between the germline ends. From germline, CDR1 is DFQATT and CDR2 SNEGSKA (reference sequence). This CDR3 has 13 amino acids. CDR3 protein: CSAGGGAEGTQYF. The CDR3 coding sequence is TGCAGTGCTGGGGGGGGGGCCGAGGGTACGCAGTATTTT.

This clonotype was seen repeatedly, ten times or more. The chain uses TRBV12-3 or TRBV12-4 and TRBJ1-1; possible D gene TRBD1, 5 bases. The CDR3 sequence is 14 residues long. V gave up 6 bases and J gave up 1 base, with 12 bases separating them. The CDR3 DNA is TGTGCCAGCAGAAAGGGGTATAGGAACACTGAAGCTTTCTTT. Its protein is CASRKGYRNTEAFF.

This clonotype was seen more than once but under ten times. At one end the junction does not follow the germline gene, possibly because of a read error. This sequence joins TRBV15 and TRBJ1-1; the D gene is possibly TRBD1 (6 bases). Per the germline V gene, CDR1 is LNHNV and CDR2 is YYDKDF (reference sequence). This CDR3 comprises 14 residues. CDR3 in amino acids: CAPRPGDMNTEAFF. CDR3 nucleotides: TGTGCCCCCAGGCCAGGGGATATGAACACTGAAGCTTTCTTT.

This rearrangement joins TRBV12-3 or TRBV12-4 to TRBJ1-2; 8 nucleotides line up with TRBD1. The CDR3 has 13 residues. V dropped 3 bases and J dropped 4; count of bases not matched to a gene: 1. This chain's CDR3 is CASSFGTGYGYTF. In nucleotides, the CDR3 is TGTGCCAGCAGTTTCGGGACAGGCTATGGCTACACCTTC.

The table lists this clonotype with a few counts. V usage is TRBV6-6 and J usage is TRBJ2-7; 9 nucleotides align to TRBD1. CDR1 is MNHNY and CDR2 is SVGAGI in the germline V gene (reference sequence). The trim removed 9 bases at V and 7 bases at J, leaving 10 bases unmatched. CDR3 size: 13 residues. CDR3 amino acids: CASSGQGFREQYV. The CDR3 coding sequence is TGTGCCAGTTCTGGACAGGGGTTTAGGGAGCAGTACGTC.

The chain links TRBV6-2 or TRBV6-3 to TRBJ2-3; the D gene is possibly TRBD1 (5 bases). Trimming removed 3 bases at V and 0 bases at J, with 10 bases between. This CDR3 has 15 amino acids. Looked up from germline, CDR1 is MNHEY and CDR2 is SVGEGT. Written as DNA, the CDR3 is TGTGCCAGCAGTTATTGGCAGGGAAGCACAGATACGCAGTATTTT. Translated: CASSYWQGSTDTQYF.

There are many counts of this clonotype. This rearrangement joins TRBV7-2 to TRBJ2-5, with 12 bases identical to TRBD2. Germline V lookup: CDR1 SGHTA, CDR2 FQGNSA. CDR3 length: 16 residues. V trimming: 5 bases; J trimming: 1 base; junction bases outside the gene matches: 5. This chain's CDR3 is CASSQSSGGAQETQYF. For the CDR3, the DNA is TGTGCCAGCAGCCAATCTAGCGGGGGGGCCCAAGAGACCCAGTACTTC.

In its sample, this clonotype was seen many times. This chain joins TRBV7-9 and TRBJ2-5, with D unclear. This CDR3 spans 12 amino acids. V lost 5 bases and J 3 bases, leaving 7 bases between the germline ends. From germline, CDR1 is SEHNR and CDR2 FQNEAQ (reference sequence). The CDR3 loop reads CASSPVEETQYF. The CDR3 DNA reads as TGTGCCAGCAGCCCCGTAGAAGAGACCCAGTACTTC.

This clonotype was seen ten or more times. The chain couples TRBV7-9 to TRBJ1-2, with a possible D match to TRBD1 (5 bases). From germline, CDR1 is SEHNR and CDR2 FQNEAQ (reference sequence). Trimming stripped 5 bases from V and 3 bases from J, with 19 bases between. This CDR3 is built from 16 residues. The CDR3 DNA is TGTGCCAGCAGCCTGGGACTTACCCGGGGGGACTATGGCTACACCTTC. Protein product: CASSLGLTRGDYGYTF.

This clonotype was seen many times. The rearrangement uses TRBV7-2 and TRBJ1-6; no clear D gene. This CDR3 spans 15 amino acids. Between the trimmed V and J ends, which lost 3 bases and 9 bases, there was a span of 15 bases. Germline CDR1 SGHTA, CDR2 FQGNSA. CDR3 protein: CASSFGGHPTSPLHF. CDR3 bases: TGTGCCAGCAGCTTCGGCGGGCACCCCACTTCACCCCTCCACTTT.

This clonotype was observed at least ten times. This rearrangement joins TRBV11-2 to TRBJ2-5; tentative D call: TRBD2 (6 bases). The CDR3 covers 13 residues. V gave up 3 bases and J gave up 5 bases, with 10 bases separating them. CDR1 is SGHAT, CDR2 FQNNGV, per germline. The CDR3 region is CASSFSGRETQYF. In nucleotides, the CDR3 is TGTGCCAGCAGCTTTAGCGGCCGGGAGACCCAGTACTTC.

This chain uses TRBV25-1 with TRBJ2-5; possible D gene TRBD1, 6 bases. Trimming pared 0 bases from V and 2 bases from J, leaving 13 bases between. This CDR3 is 16 amino acids long. CDR1 and CDR2 from the germline V gene are MGHDK and SYGVNS. CDR3 in DNA: TGTGCCAGCAGTGAATATACAGGGAGTAGGCAAGAGACCCAGTACTTC. Encoded protein: CASSEYTGSRQETQYF.

The gene calls are TRBV10-3 and TRBJ2-1, with 8 positions matching TRBD1. The CDR3 has 13 amino acids. Per the germline V gene, CDR1 is ENHRY and CDR2 is SYGVKD. The J segment lost 8 bases and the V segment lost 6 bases, leaving 6 bases of the junction unmatched. Written as DNA, the CDR3 is TGTGCCATCAGGACGACAGGGGCGGATGAGCAGTTCTTC. Translating gives CAIRTTGADEQFF.

To note about this clonotype: One base away lies a much larger clone, so this may be a sequencing read error. The chain couples TRBV5-1 to TRBJ1-5, with TRBD1 identical over 8 bases. Germline V CDR1 and CDR2: SGHRS, YFSETQ. The CDR3 sequence is 14 residues long. This CDR3 reads CASSPGGGNQPLHF. DNA for the CDR3: TGCGCCAGCAGCCCAGGGGGCGGGAATCAGCCCCTGCATTTT. The full variable domain, in which reference TRBV5-1 and TRBJ1-5 provide the parts outside the CDR3, is KAGVTQTPRYLIKTRGQQVTLSCSPISGHRSVSWYQQTPGQGLQFLFEYFSETQRNKGNFPGRFSGRQFSNSRSEMNVSTLELGDSALYLCASSPGGGNQPLHFGDGTRLSIL.

The chain joins TRBV12-5 to TRBJ1-6; D ambiguous. The CDR3 has 17 residues. Germline V gene sequence: CDR1 LGHNT, CDR2 FRNRAP. Trimming shortened V by 0 bases and J by 10 bases, and 19 bases separated the two germline ends. The DNA of the CDR3 is TGTGCTAGTGGTTTGGTACTAGGATTAGTGGGGAACTCACCCCTCCACTTT. This sequence encodes CASGLVLGLVGNSPLHF. The entire variable domain, with the rest obtained from reference TRBV12-5 and TRBJ1-6, is as follows: DARVTQTPRHKVTEMGQEVTMRCQPILGHNTVFWYRQTMMQGLELLAYFRNRAPLDDSGMPKDRFSAEMPDATLATLKIQPSEPRDSAVYFCASGLVLGLVGNSPLHFGNGTRLTVT.

This clonotype showed up many times. V gene TRBV11-1 combines with J gene TRBJ1-2; the match to TRBD1 covers 7 bases. This CDR3 is 14 amino acids long. Unmatched junction bases numbered 10, after V lost 6 bases and J lost 6 bases. Germline V CDR1 and CDR2: SGHAT, FQDESV (reference sequence). In nucleotides, the CDR3 is TGTGCCAGCAGTAAGAGAACAGGGGACCATGGCTACACCTTC. It codes for CASSKRTGDHGYTF.

This clonotype was counted only a few times. The chain has TRBV20-1 and TRBJ1-5; D is uncertain. Per the germline V gene, CDR1 is DFQATT and CDR2 is SNEGSKA (reference sequence). CDR3 length equals 13 residues. Trimming removed 2 bases at V and 5 bases at J, with 10 bases between. As DNA, the CDR3 is TGCAGTGCTAGACCCGGAAACGATCAGCCCCAGCATTTT. Encoded protein: CSARPGNDQPQHF.

This clonotype occurred many times. The genes are TRBV7-2 and TRBJ2-2; D remains ambiguous. V gave up 2 bases and J gave up 8 bases, with 3 bases separating them. CDR3 size: 11 residues. The germline V gene encodes CDR1 SGHTA and CDR2 FQGNSA. CDR3 sequence reads: CASSLQGELFF. DNA of the CDR3: TGTGCCAGCAGCTTACAGGGGGAGCTGTTTTTT.

This clonotype was found a few times. The gene calls are TRBV5-5 and TRBJ1-5; a weak D match, TRBD1 (6 bases). Germline V CDR1 and CDR2: SGHKS, YYEKEE (reference sequence). The CDR3 sequence is 18 residues long. With 1 base removed from V and 6 bases from J, the gap between germline ends came to 23 bases. CDR3 protein: CASSLTARGRGPIQPQHF. CDR3 DNA sequence: TGTGCCAGCAGCTTGACGGCCAGGGGCCGGGGGCCAATTCAGCCCCAGCATTTT.

This clonotype was seen repeatedly, ten times or more. This chain uses TRBV7-8 with TRBJ2-3; D unclear. Germline V gene lookup returns CDR1 SGHVS and CDR2 FQNEAQ. With 2 bases removed from V and 0 bases from J, the gap between germline ends came to 21 bases. This CDR3 is built from 19 residues. CDR3 in DNA: TGTGCCAGCAGCTTACTCGTGCCCCATACTTCAATTAGCACAGATACGCAGTATTTT. Amino acids: CASSLLVPHTSISTDTQYF.

This clonotype was detected many times. The chain carries TRBV6-2 or TRBV6-3 and TRBJ1-2; D is uncertain. This CDR3 region has 14 residues. Deletions cut 6 bases from V and 4 bases from J, with 15 bases between. Germline V gives CDR1 MNHEY, CDR2 SVGEGT. The CDR3 DNA is TGTGCCAGCAGGAAGAGTGACATGAGCTATGGCTACACCTTC. Protein product: CASRKSDMSYGYTF.

There are many counts of this clonotype. The rearrangement joins TRBV10-3 to TRBJ2-1; D is undetermined. Germline assignment: CDR1 ENHRY and CDR2 SYGVKD. Trimming removed 6 bases at V and 8 bases at J, with 8 bases between. This CDR3 is built from 11 residues. CDR3: CAIRRSDEQFF. CDR3 DNA: TGTGCCATCAGACGGTCGGATGAGCAGTTCTTC.

This clonotype was recorded at least ten times. The CDR3 DNA reads as TGCGCCAGCAGCCAAGCGGGGACAGGGCCCTCAGGGTGGACCCAGTACTTC. Its translation: CASSQAGTGPSGWTQYF. The V call is TRBV4-1, the J call TRBJ2-5; 9 bases are a match to TRBD1. Germline CDR1 and CDR2: MGHRA and YSYEKL. This CDR3 contains 17 residues. Unmatched junction bases numbered 13, after V lost 1 base and J lost 7 bases.

A remark on this clonotype: The germline gene is not matched at one end of the junction; a read error may be the cause. The chain combines TRBV5-1 with TRBJ1-6, with a possible D match to TRBD1 (6 bases). The CDR3 contains 16 residues. CDR1 is SGHRS and CDR2 is YFSETQ in the germline V gene. The CDR3 here is CASTLGGPSYNSPLHF. The CDR3 DNA reads as TGCGCCAGCACCCTTGGGGGCCCGTCTTATAATTCGCCCCTCCACTTT.

This clonotype was found many times. V gene TRBV20-1 combines with J gene TRBJ1-5; D gene uncertain. The V end was cut by 3 bases, the J end by 6 bases, with 9 bases between. This CDR3 has 12 amino acids. Germline V gene sequence: CDR1 DFQATT, CDR2 SNEGSKA (reference sequence). CDR3 sequence reads: CSARKGGQPQHF. CDR3 bases: TGCAGTGCTAGGAAGGGAGGTCAGCCCCAGCATTTT.

This clonotype was found a few times. The chain uses TRBV5-1 and TRBJ2-1; D may be TRBD1 (5 bases). The germline gives CDR1 SGHRS, CDR2 YFSETQ. This CDR3 comprises 15 residues. Trimming left V 4 bases short and J 0 bases short, with 11 bases between. CDR3 loop: CASSPDSSSYNEQFF. CDR3 nucleotide sequence: TGCGCCAGCAGCCCAGACAGTAGCTCCTACAATGAGCAGTTCTTC.

This clonotype occurred many times. CDR3 region: CASSEALAELSYEQYF. In DNA form, the CDR3 reads TGCGCCAGCAGTGAGGCCCTAGCGGAACTGTCCTACGAGCAGTACTTC. The gene calls are TRBV10-2 and TRBJ2-7; 7 positions match TRBD2. This CDR3 is 16 amino acids long. Germline V gene data show CDR1 as WSHSY and CDR2 as SAAADI. V was pared by 2 bases and J by 1 base, with 8 bases of the junction left unmatched.

This clonotype was seen repeatedly, ten times or more. This sequence joins TRBV5-1 and TRBJ2-7; TRBD2 agrees at 12 bases. The germline gives CDR1 SGHRS, CDR2 YFSETQ. The CDR3 sequence is 16 residues long. The trim removed 3 bases at V and 4 bases at J, leaving 8 bases unmatched. As DNA, the CDR3 is TGCGCCAGCAGCTCAGGGGGGACTAGCGGGTTATACGAGCAGTACTTC. Encoded protein: CASSSGGTSGLYEQYF.